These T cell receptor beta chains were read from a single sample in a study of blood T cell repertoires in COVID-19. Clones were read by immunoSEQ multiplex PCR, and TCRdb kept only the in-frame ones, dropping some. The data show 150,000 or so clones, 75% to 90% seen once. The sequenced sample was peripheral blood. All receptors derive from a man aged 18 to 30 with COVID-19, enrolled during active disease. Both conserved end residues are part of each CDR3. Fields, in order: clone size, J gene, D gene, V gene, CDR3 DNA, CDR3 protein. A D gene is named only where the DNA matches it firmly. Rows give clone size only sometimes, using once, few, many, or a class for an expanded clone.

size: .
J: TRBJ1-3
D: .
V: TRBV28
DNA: TGTGCCAGCACCAGGGATGGAAACACCATATATTTT
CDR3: CASTRDGNTIYF

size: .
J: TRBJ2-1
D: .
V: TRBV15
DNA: TGTGCCACCAGCAGAGGGGGGGGGCCACAGGGCCGGCCATACAATGAGCAGTTCTTC
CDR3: CATSRGGGPQGRPYNEQFF

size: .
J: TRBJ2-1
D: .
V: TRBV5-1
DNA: TGCGCCAGCAGCTTACCGAGCTCCTACAATGAGCAGTTCTTC
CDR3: CASSLPSSYNEQFF

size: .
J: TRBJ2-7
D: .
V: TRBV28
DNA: TGTGCCAGCAGTTACGGCTACGAGCAGTACTTC
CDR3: CASSYGYEQYF

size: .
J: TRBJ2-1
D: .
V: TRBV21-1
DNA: TGTGCCAGCAGCAAACACCCACAGGGGGACGCCTTCGGGGGTCTCGGGCAGTTCTTC
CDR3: CASSKHPQGDAFGGLGQFF

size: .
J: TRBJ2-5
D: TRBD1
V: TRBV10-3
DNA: TGTGCCATCAGCCGAGCTACAGGGGCCCAAGAGACCCAGTACTTC
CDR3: CAISRATGAQETQYF

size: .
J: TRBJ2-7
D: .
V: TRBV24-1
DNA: TGTGCCACCAGTGATCTAACAGGCTACGAGCAGTACTTC
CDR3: CATSDLTGYEQYF

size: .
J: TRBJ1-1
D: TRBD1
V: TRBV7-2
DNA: TGTGCCAGCAGCAAGACAGGGCCCCACACTGAAGCTTTCTTT
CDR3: CASSKTGPHTEAFF

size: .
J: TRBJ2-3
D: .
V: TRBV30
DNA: TGTGCCTGGAGCGCGACATTAGCAGATACGCAGTATTTT
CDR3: CAWSATLADTQYF

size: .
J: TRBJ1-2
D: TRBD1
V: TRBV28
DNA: TGTGCCAGCAGTTCCACTATGGCAGGGGGCGTCTTTGGCTACACCTTC
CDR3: CASSSTMAGGVFGYTF

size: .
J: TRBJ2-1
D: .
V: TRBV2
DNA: TGTGCCAGCAGTGGTCCAAACAATGAGCAGTTCTTC
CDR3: CASSGPNNEQFF

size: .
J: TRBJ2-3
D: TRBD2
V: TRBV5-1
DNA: TGCGCCAGCAGCTTGGGACTAGCGGCAGGTTATACGCAGTATTTT
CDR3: CASSLGLAAGYTQYF

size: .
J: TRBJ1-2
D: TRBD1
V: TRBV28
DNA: TGTGCCAGCAGTTCCCCCTCCGGGACAGTTAACTATGGCTACACCTTC
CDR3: CASSSPSGTVNYGYTF

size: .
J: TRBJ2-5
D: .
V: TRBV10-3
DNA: TGTGCCACAGCCGGTCGGGGGAACCAAGAGACCCAGTACTTC
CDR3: CATAGRGNQETQYF

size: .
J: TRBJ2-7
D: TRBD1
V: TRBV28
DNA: TGTGCCAGCAGCGGACGGACAGGGCCATACGAGCAGTACTTC
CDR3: CASSGRTGPYEQYF

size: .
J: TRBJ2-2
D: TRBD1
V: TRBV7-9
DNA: TGTGCCAGCAGAGGGGGAAGGGGGCAGACGAACACCGGGGAGCTGTTTTTT
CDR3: CASRGGRGQTNTGELFF

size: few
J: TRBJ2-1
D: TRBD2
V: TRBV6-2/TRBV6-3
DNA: TGTGCCAGCAGTTTAGCGGGGGGCTACAATGAGCAGTTCTTC
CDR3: CASSLAGGYNEQFF